The 3 T cell receptor beta chains in this list originate from one sample, sequenced in a study of metastatic and nonmetastatic thyroid tumors. Ahead of thyroid surgery, no patient had received treatment of any kind. MiXCR re-clonotyped the PCR reads for TCRdb. The sample lists 16,000 or so clones; roughly 25% were seen once. The source material was adjacent normal tissue. Receptor source: a female donor with papillary thyroid cancer or a benign thyroid nodule (not recorded which). Some clones in this sample may be carry-over from other donors' samples.

For this clone: One end of the junction does not line up with germline, which may come from a read error. Other DNA sequences within the sample encode an identical CDR3. The chain carries TRBV7-2 and TRBJ2-7, with no clear D. The CDR3 has 14 residues. Germline lookup yields CDR1 SGHTA and CDR2 FQGNSA. In nucleotides, the CDR3 is TGTGCCAGCAGCCGACCTTCCTCTTCCTCCGAGCAGTACTTC. As protein: CASSRPSSSSEQYF.

This clone was seen only a few times. This CDR3 reads CAWSPSGANTEAFF. The DNA for the CDR3 is TGTGCCTGGAGTCCCTCGGGGGCCAACACTGAAGCTTTCTTT. V is TRBV30 and J is TRBJ1-1; a weak D match, TRBD1 (6 bases). This CDR3 has 14 amino acids. Germline CDR1 is GTSNPN and CDR2 is SVGIG (reference sequence). Deletions cut 2 bases from V and 2 bases from J, with 12 bases between.

The chain is built from TRBV4-2 and TRBJ1-1; D is possibly TRBD1 (5 bases). The CDR3 runs 16 residues. The germline V and J ends were trimmed by 0 bases and 5 bases, with 16 bases remaining between them. Germline CDR1 is LGHNA and CDR2 is YNFKEQ. CDR3 loop: CASSQDPSLGGTEAFF. CDR3 sequence (DNA): TGTGCCAGCAGCCAAGACCCGTCCCTCGGGGGAACTGAAGCTTTCTTT.